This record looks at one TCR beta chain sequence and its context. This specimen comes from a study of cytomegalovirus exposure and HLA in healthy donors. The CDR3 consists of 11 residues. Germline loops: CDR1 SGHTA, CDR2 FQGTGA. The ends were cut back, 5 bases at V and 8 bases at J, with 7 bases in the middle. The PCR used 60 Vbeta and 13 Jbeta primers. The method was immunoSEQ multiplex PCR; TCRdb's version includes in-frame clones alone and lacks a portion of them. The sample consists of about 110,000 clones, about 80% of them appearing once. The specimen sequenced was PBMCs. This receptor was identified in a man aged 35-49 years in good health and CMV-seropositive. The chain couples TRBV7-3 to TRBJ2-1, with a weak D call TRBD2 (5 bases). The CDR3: CASSLGDEQFF. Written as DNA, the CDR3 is TGTGCCAGCAGCCTCGGGGATGAGCAGTTCTTC.